These T cell receptor beta chains were read from a single sample in a study of T cell repertoires in cytomegalovirus infection. TCRdb processed the reads anew with MiXCR; each CDR3 protein has one entry. Here the sample spans 250,000 or so distinct CDR3 sequences, more than 15% being singletons. The sequenced sample was CD8+ T cells from PBMCs. These receptor sequences come from a human donor in good health (CMV status not recorded). Some clones in this sample may be carry-over from other donors' samples. CDR3s include the opening cysteine and the closing phenylalanine or tryptophan. The order of the fields is clone size, D gene, J gene, V gene, CDR3 protein, CDR3 DNA. D genes are given only for firm matches. The size field is filled for only some rows; it gives once, few, many or a size class.

>few|TRBD1|TRBJ2-3|TRBV29-1
CSVGRDSVTDTQYF
TGCAGCGTTGGTAGGGACAGCGTCACAGATACGCAGTATTTT
>.|TRBD2|TRBJ2-1|TRBV10-3
CAIKTGGYGTYNEQFF
TGTGCCATCAAGACCGGGGGGTATGGGACCTACAATGAGCAGTTCTTC
>many|.|TRBJ1-6|TRBV27
CASSLSVSHHNSPLHF
TGTGCCAGCAGTTTATCAGTTTCTCACCATAATTCACCCCTCCACTTT
>.|TRBD1|TRBJ2-2|TRBV28
CASSLRRTGFTGELFF
TGTGCCAGCAGTCTCCGTCGGACAGGTTTCACCGGGGAGCTGTTTTTT
>many|.|TRBJ2-5|TRBV12-3/TRBV12-4
CASSWSQQETQYF
TGTGCCAGCAGTTGGAGCCAGCAAGAGACCCAGTACTTC
>.|TRBD2|TRBJ2-7|TRBV27
CASSLLAGVPYEQYF
TGTGCCAGCAGTTTATTAGCGGGGGTCCCCTACGAGCAGTACTTC
>many|.|TRBJ1-4|TRBV7-9
CASSRDSVPTNEKLFF
TGTGCCAGCAGCCGGGACTCAGTACCAACTAATGAAAAACTGTTTTTT
>many|.|TRBJ2-2|TRBV7-6
CASSLALRDGTGELFF
TGTGCCAGCAGCTTAGCGCTCCGGGACGGAACCGGGGAGCTGTTTTTT
>.|.|TRBJ2-2|TRBV7-9
CASTVHTGELFF
TGTGCCAGCACCGTGCACACCGGGGAGCTGTTTTTT
>many|TRBD1|TRBJ2-4|TRBV6-2/TRBV6-3
CASSYSEQGPSWIQYF
TGTGCCAGCAGTTACTCGGAACAGGGGCCTTCCTGGATTCAGTACTTC
>.|.|TRBJ1-2|TRBV6-5
CASSYFGGGSYGYTF
TGTGCCAGCAGTTACTTTGGGGGGGGTAGCTATGGCTACACCTTC
>many|.|TRBJ1-3|TRBV7-6
CASSLTKSSGNTIYF
TGTGCCAGCAGCCTGACAAAGAGCTCTGGAAACACCATATATTTT
>.|TRBD2|TRBJ2-2|TRBV11-3
CASSPPSGATGELFF
TGTGCCAGCAGCCCCCCCAGCGGGGCAACCGGGGAGCTGTTTTTT
>few|.|TRBJ1-5|TRBV7-6
CASSSHPNQPQHF
TGTGCCAGCAGCTCTCACCCGAATCAGCCCCAGCATTTT
>.|TRBD2|TRBJ2-2|TRBV15
CATSRSRGYSDTGELFF
TGTGCCACCAGCAGATCGCGGGGGTATTCGGACACCGGGGAGCTGTTTTTT
>many|TRBD1|TRBJ2-5|TRBV6-1
CATADRPEETQYF
TGTGCCACTGCGGACAGGCCTGAAGAGACCCAGTACTTC
>.|TRBD1|TRBJ2-7|TRBV7-9
CASSITTGGEQYF
TGTGCCAGCAGCATAACAACAGGGGGCGAGCAGTACTTC
>many|.|TRBJ1-1|TRBV23-1
CASSHLARGVTEAFF
TGCGCCAGCAGTCACCTCGCAAGGGGGGTGACTGAAGCTTTCTTT
>.|.|TRBJ1-1|TRBV7-6
CASSPTSTEAFF
TGTGCCAGCAGCCCCACTTCCACTGAAGCTTTCTTT
>few|.|TRBJ2-1|TRBV25-1
CASSVGTYNEQFF
TGTGCCAGCAGTGTCGGAACCTACAATGAGCAGTTCTTC
>.|TRBD2|TRBJ2-1|TRBV6-5
CASSLGLVGYEQFF
TGTGCCAGCAGCCTAGGACTAGTCGGCTATGAGCAGTTCTTC
>many|.|TRBJ1-4|TRBV20-1
CSARDTGTTAANEKLFF
TGCAGTGCTAGAGACACGGGGACAACAGCCGCTAATGAAAAACTGTTTTTT
>.|.|TRBJ2-1|TRBV3-1
CASRTPGGDEQFF
TGTGCCAGCCGGACCCCCGGTGGCGATGAGCAGTTCTTC
>many|.|TRBJ1-2|TRBV12-3/TRBV12-4
CASTPLYRGGPAYGYTF
TGTGCCAGCACTCCGCTGTATCGGGGCGGCCCAGCCTATGGCTACACCTTC
>many|.|TRBJ2-7|TRBV12-3/TRBV12-4
CASSLVLGGAAYEQYF
TGTGCCAGCAGTTTAGTCTTGGGGGGGGCCGCCTACGAGCAGTACTTC
>many|.|TRBJ2-5|TRBV7-8
CASSLARRLQETQYF
TGTGCCAGCAGCTTAGCGCGTAGACTGCAAGAGACCCAGTACTTC
>many|TRBD1|TRBJ1-4|TRBV7-2
CASRDDRGATNEKLFF
TGTGCCAGCAGGGACGACAGGGGTGCAACTAATGAAAAACTGTTTTTT
>many|.|TRBJ2-6|TRBV7-9
CASSLSFGSGANVLTF
TGTGCCAGCAGCTTAAGCTTCGGTTCTGGGGCCAACGTCCTGACTTTC
>.|.|TRBJ1-1|TRBV5-1
CASSLGGGASVNTEAFF
TGCGCCAGCAGCTTGGGGGGGGGGGCCAGTGTGAACACTGAAGCTTTCTTT